This T cell receptor (beta chain) was identified in a study of post-analysis software for immune sequencing data (dated by TCRdb to the mid-2010s). Concerning the study at large: Disease courses on record covered relapsing-remitting, secondary progressive and progressive-relapsing multiple sclerosis, though some patients had no subtype annotation. The patient repertoires were set against 10 or so previously published healthy control repertoires from donors whose ages ranged from 6 to 25 years. A subset of samples was prepared in parallel using single-end sample barcoding, then pooled and co-amplified after Illumina adapter ligation. Study-level results and caveats: Direct clustering with F measure showed strong co-clustering of samples prepared in the same batch, prompting a batch-effect correction. Significantly lower normalized Chao1 diversity was found in multiple sclerosis patients than in controls, suggesting substantial peripheral T-cell clonal expansion. The control group was slightly older than the multiple sclerosis patient group. Roughly 5 TRBV segments, including TRBV5-6, TRBV5-1 and TRBV20-1, were significantly more frequent in patients than controls.

Libraries were built with PCR. Sequencer: Illumina HiSeq 2500. Unique molecular identifiers were incorporated into TCR beta cDNA libraries to reduce PCR and sequencing biases. Approximately 500,000 cDNA molecules were obtained for every 1 to 10 million input T cells, so each molecule roughly corresponded to one T cell. Patient libraries were prepared and sequenced with the same protocol used for the earlier healthy control dataset. Within a given batch, samples were prepared together, multiplexed and sequenced on the same HiSeq lane. The authors' pipeline ran thus. Raw barcoded reads were processed with MIGEC, discarding single-read molecular identifier groups before consensus assembly and CDR3 extraction. VDJtools was used for post-analysis of the clonotype tables, with diversity normalized by down-sampling every dataset to the smallest sample size. To correct batch-related cross-sample contamination, repertoire overlap clustering matched CDR3 amino acid sequences but not nucleotide sequences. TCRdb handled the public reads itself, with Q25 trimming in fastp and clone calling in MiXCR, and kept productive beta chains. One record per CDR3 amino acid sequence lists the most common genes and DNA. The V and J calls come from TCRdb's annotation, not from the publication. In all, the sample holds fewer than 850,000 distinct CDR3 sequences, and just under 30% of those were seen once. The ten biggest clones cover 0.55% to 0.65% of the sample.

The CDR3 runs 15 amino acids, cysteine and phenylalanine included. Just the 45-base CDR3 DNA is kept, in frame starting at base 1. Trimming removed 0 bases from V and 2 bases from J, leaving 10 bases between the germline ends. The germline V gene supplies CDR1 MGHDK and CDR2 SYGVNS. Turning to this clonotype: This clone's antigen is unknown. One base away there is no much larger clone; base qualities are not given.

To demonstrate the VDJtools post-analysis software, TCR beta repertoires were profiled from the peripheral blood of about 13 young patients with multiple sclerosis. The patients with multiple sclerosis were children and adolescents between about 6 and 15 years of age. The chain employs TRBV25-1 and TRBJ1-2; the D gene identity is not certain. Sequencing used blood. This sequence was found in a girl aged 5 to 17 with multiple sclerosis. The nucleotide sequence is given as TGTGCCAGCAGTGAATACCGGTCCGGCAACTATGGCTACACCTTC. It codes for CASSEYRSGNYGYTF.